This T cell receptor (beta chain) was recovered during a study of blood T cells in healthy people across ages. Notes on the study in general: Both naive CD4+ cell counts and diversity were greater in long-lived donors than in aged donors.

Germline loops: CDR1 PRHDT, CDR2 FYEKMQ (reference sequence). CDR3 length equals 16 residues. Trimming shortened V by 7 bases and J by 1 base, and 19 bases separated the two germline ends. The use of a sample-barcoded 5' primer and a J-beta primer mix characterized a second PCR of about 6 to 12 cycles. Each cDNA molecule, via a template-switch adaptor with 12 random nucleotides, was tagged. TCRdb reanalysed the 5' RACE reads using MiXCR and keeps one entry per CDR3 protein. The profile covers some 880,000 distinct CDR3 sequences, with 30% to 45% appearing a single time and roughly 13% taken by the ten largest. Notes on this clonotype: Its target is unknown.

The origin of this receptor is a man aged 18 to 29 in good health. The chain joins TRBV13 to TRBJ1-1; D uncertain. Material for sequencing was blood. The CDR3 bases are TGTGCCAGCACTCTCCATTCTATGGCAGGGAACACTGAAGCTTTCTTT. As protein: CASTLHSMAGNTEAFF.